These 5 T cell receptor beta chains were all obtained from the same sample, sequenced in a study of T cell repertoires in ileal Crohn's disease. Sequencing was performed with immunoSEQ multiplex PCR; in TCRdb, only in-frame clones are kept and a portion is missing. The repertoire holds 3,000 to 4,000 clones, with around 83% as singletons. Sequences were obtained from ileal tissue. The receptors come from an adult with Crohn's disease.

The CDR3 region has the DNA TGCAGCGTTGAAGCCCCGGGACTTCAAGATACGCAGTATTTT. Translated: CSVEAPGLQDTQYF. The chain employs TRBV29-1 and TRBJ2-3; TRBD2 is a possible D gene (6 bases). Germline values: CDR1 SQVTM, CDR2 ANQGSEA. Trimming took 1 base from V and 5 from J, leaving 13 bases between them. The CDR3 contains 14 residues.

The chain combines TRBV30 with TRBJ1-3; 7 positions match TRBD1. The CDR3 has 13 amino acids. V was clipped by 0 bases and J by 7 bases; unmatched bases: 3. Germline-derived CDR1 and CDR2 are GTSNPN and SVGIG (reference sequence). In DNA form, the CDR3 reads TGTGCCTGGAGTGTATCAGGGGGGAACACCATATATTTT. Translation gives CAWSVSGGNTIYF.

This clone came up a few times. The chain links TRBV10-3 to TRBJ1-1; no reliable D call. The V gene lost 0 bases and the J gene lost 1 base, with 12 bases spanning the gap. This CDR3 region has 16 residues. The germline CDR1 and CDR2 sequences are ENHRY and SYGVKD. CDR3 DNA: TGTGCCATCAGTGAGTCGAAATCGAGTGGGAACACTGAAGCTTTCTTT. It codes for CAISESKSSGNTEAFF.

The V call is TRBV10-3, the J call TRBJ2-7; D is unresolved. Trimming left V 10 bases short and J 6 bases short, with 13 bases between. Per the germline V gene, CDR1 is ENHRY and CDR2 is SYGVKD. This CDR3 contains 11 residues. Written as DNA, the CDR3 is TGTGCCACGAAAGAGCCTGGCGAGCAGTACTTC. It is translated as CATKEPGEQYF.

The gene calls are TRBV7-9 and TRBJ1-1, with D maybe TRBD1 (6 bases). The germline V gene has CDR1 SEHNR and CDR2 FQNEAQ (reference sequence). V was shortened by 5 bases and J by 1 base, with 8 bases between the two germline ends. The CDR3 extends over 13 amino acids. The CDR3: CASSRTENTEAFF. The CDR3 DNA is TGTGCCAGCAGCCGGACAGAGAACACTGAAGCTTTCTTT.